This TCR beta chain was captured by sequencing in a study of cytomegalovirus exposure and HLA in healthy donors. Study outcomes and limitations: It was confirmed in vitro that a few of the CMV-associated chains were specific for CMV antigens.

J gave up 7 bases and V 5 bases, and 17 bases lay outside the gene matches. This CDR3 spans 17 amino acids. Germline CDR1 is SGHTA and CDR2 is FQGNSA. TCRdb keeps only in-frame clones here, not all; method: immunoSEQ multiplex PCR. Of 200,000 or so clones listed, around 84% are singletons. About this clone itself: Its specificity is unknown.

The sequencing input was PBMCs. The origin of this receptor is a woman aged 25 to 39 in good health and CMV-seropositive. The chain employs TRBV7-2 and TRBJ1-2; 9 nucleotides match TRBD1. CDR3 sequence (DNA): TGTGCCAGCAGCCACCGAACAGGGGGCGATCTGATGGGTGGCTACACCTTC. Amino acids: CASSHRTGGDLMGGYTF.